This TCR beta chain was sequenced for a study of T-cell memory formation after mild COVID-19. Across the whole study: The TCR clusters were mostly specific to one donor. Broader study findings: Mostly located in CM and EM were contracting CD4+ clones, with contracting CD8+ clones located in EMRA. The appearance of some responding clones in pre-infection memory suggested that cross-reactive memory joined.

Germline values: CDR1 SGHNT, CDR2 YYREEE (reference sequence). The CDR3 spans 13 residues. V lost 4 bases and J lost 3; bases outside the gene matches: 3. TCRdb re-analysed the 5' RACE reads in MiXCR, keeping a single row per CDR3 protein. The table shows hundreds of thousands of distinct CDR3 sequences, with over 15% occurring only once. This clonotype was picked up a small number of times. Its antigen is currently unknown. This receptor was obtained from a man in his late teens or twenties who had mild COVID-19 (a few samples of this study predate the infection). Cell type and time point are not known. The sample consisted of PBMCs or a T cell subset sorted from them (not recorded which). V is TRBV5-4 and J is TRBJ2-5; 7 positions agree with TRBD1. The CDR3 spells CASSIGTEETQYF. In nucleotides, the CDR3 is TGTGCCAGCAGCATCGGGACAGAAGAGACCCAGTACTTC.